This entry lists 20 T cell receptor beta chains sequenced from one sample in a study of T cells after posttransplantation cyclophosphamide. The data were produced by immunoSEQ multiplex PCR, yet TCRdb's version contains in-frame clones alone and is incomplete. The sample is made up of tens of thousands of clones, none counted only once. Material: PBMCs. The receptors shown here come from a man aged 40-50 years in good health, CMV-negative, and a related stem cell transplant donor.

This clone was detected many times. This same CDR3 is encoded by further DNA sequences in the sample. The rearrangement joins TRBV6-5 to TRBJ1-5, with a tentative D call TRBD1 (5 bases). Germline V lookup: CDR1 MNHEY, CDR2 SVGAGI. This CDR3 is built from 12 residues. V shed 5 bases and J shed 7 bases, with 9 bases lying between them. CDR3 DNA sequence: TGTGCCAGCAGTACCCGGGGGCAGCCCCAGCATTTT. Translation: CASSTRGQPQHF.

This clone came up many times. The rearrangement joins TRBV19 to TRBJ1-5; no clear D. The CDR3 sequence is 13 residues long. CDR1 and CDR2 from the germline V gene are LNHDA and SQIVND (reference sequence). V lost 3 bases to trimming and J lost 4 bases, with 7 bases between them. This chain's CDR3 is CASSIGENQPQHF. The CDR3, as DNA: TGTGCCAGTAGTATTGGTGAGAATCAGCCCCAGCATTTT. Variable domain in full (rest from reference TRBV19 and TRBJ1-5): DGGITQSPKYLFRKEGQNVTLSCEQNLNHDAMYWYRQDPGQGLRLIYYSQIVNDFQKGDIAEGYSVSREKKESFPLTVTSAQKNPTAFYLCASSIGENQPQHFGDGTRLSIL.

This clone was detected many times. The chain links TRBV2 to TRBJ1-6; no firm D call. V was trimmed by 7 bases and J by 0 bases, leaving 10 bases between them. The CDR3 is made up of 15 amino acids. Per the germline V gene, CDR1 is SNHLY and CDR2 is FYNNEI. CDR3 protein: CASKEIGSYNSPLHF. For the CDR3, the DNA is TGTGCCAGCAAGGAGATCGGCTCCTATAATTCACCCCTCCACTTT.

Many counts were recorded for this clone. The J gene is TRBJ2-3, the V gene TRBV5-1, with 9 bases lining up with TRBD2. V was pared by 3 bases and J by 0 bases, with 14 bases of the junction left unmatched. The germline gives CDR1 SGHRS, CDR2 YFSETQ. The CDR3 has 19 residues. CDR3 bases: TGCGCCAGCAGCTCTACTACCTCTAGCGGGATTGCTAGCACAGATACGCAGTATTTT. It specifies CASSSTTSSGIASTDTQYF.

This clone was detected many times. The chain has TRBV5-1 and TRBJ2-7; D gene uncertain. CDR3 length equals 13 residues. Trimming shortened V by 1 base and J by 4 bases, and 9 bases separated the two germline ends. In germline, CDR1 is SGHRS, CDR2 YFSETQ. For the CDR3, the DNA is TGCGCCAGCAGCTTGTACGACGGGTACGAGCAGTACTTC. Amino acid sequence: CASSLYDGYEQYF.

The table lists this clone with a few counts. The rearrangement uses TRBV25-1 and TRBJ2-7; D might be TRBD1 (5 bases). This CDR3 has 11 amino acids. V lost 6 bases, J lost 6 bases, and 9 bases lay in between. Germline V gives CDR1 MGHDK, CDR2 SYGVNS. As DNA, the CDR3 is TGTGCCAGCAGGGGGCCCGCCGAGCAGTACTTC. Translation gives CASRGPAEQYF.

The rearrangement links TRBV27 to TRBJ1-2; no clear D. CDR3 length: 16 amino acids. V shed 0 bases and J shed 2 bases, with 13 bases lying between them. Per germline, CDR1 MNHEY and CDR2 SMNVEV (reference sequence). The CDR3 region is CASSLSGLNSNYGYTF. The CDR3 DNA is TGTGCCAGCAGTTTATCAGGACTTAATTCAAACTATGGCTACACCTTC.

This clone occurred many times. The CDR3 loop is CASTERDRDFGYTF. CDR3 DNA sequence: TGTGCCAGCACCGAAAGGGACAGGGACTTCGGCTACACCTTC. The rearrangement joins TRBV2 to TRBJ1-2; 9 bases are a match to TRBD1. With V trimmed by 7 bases and J by 8 bases, 11 bases remained unmatched. Per the germline V gene, CDR1 is SNHLY and CDR2 is FYNNEI. This CDR3 spans 14 amino acids.

In this sample, this clone turned up many times. The chain uses TRBV2 and TRBJ1-1; a weak D match, TRBD1 (6 bases). The germline V gene has CDR1 SNHLY and CDR2 FYNNEI. The CDR3 sequence is 12 residues long. Trimming left V 6 bases short and J 8 bases short, with 13 bases between. CDR3 sequence: CASRGDINEAFF. CDR3 sequence (DNA): TGTGCCAGCAGGGGGGACATCAACGAAGCTTTCTTT.

This clone has a count of ten or more. J is TRBJ2-5 and V is TRBV4-2; 12 bases are shared with TRBD2. CDR1 LGHNA and CDR2 YNFKEQ come from the germline V gene. CDR3 size: 16 residues. The J segment lost 5 bases and the V segment lost 1 base, leaving 5 bases of the junction unmatched. CDR3 sequence reads: CASSQGASGGAETQYF. CDR3 nucleotides: TGTGCCAGCAGCCAAGGGGCTAGCGGGGGGGCTGAGACCCAGTACTTC.

The table lists this clone with many counts. The V call is TRBV11-2, the J call TRBJ1-1; tentative D call: TRBD1 (6 bases). V was clipped by 0 bases and J by 7 bases, with 9 bases between them. CDR1 and CDR2 (germline): SGHAT, FQNNGV. The CDR3 sequence is 13 residues long. The DNA of the CDR3 is TGTGCCAGCAGCTTAGAGGGCAGGGGTGAAGCTTTCTTT. This translates into CASSLEGRGEAFF.

This clone was counted ten times or more. The rearrangement links TRBV6-5 to TRBJ1-1, with 8 bases lining up with TRBD1. V was clipped by 5 bases and J by 0 bases; unmatched bases: 5. This CDR3 spans 15 amino acids. Looked up from germline, CDR1 is MNHEY and CDR2 is SVGAGI. CDR3 protein: CASSTRQGMNTEAFF. Here the CDR3 DNA reads TGTGCCAGCAGTACTCGACAGGGGATGAACACTGAAGCTTTCTTT.

V and J are TRBV25-1 and TRBJ1-6; 7 positions agree with TRBD1. The CDR3 is 17 amino acids. Trimming removed 1 base from V and 5 bases from J; junction bases left unmatched: 8. The germline gives CDR1 MGHDK, CDR2 SYGVNS. For the CDR3, the DNA is TGTGCCAGCAGTGAATCCGTCCCCGGGACAGATAATTCACCCCTCCACTTT. Its protein product is CASSESVPGTDNSPLHF.

Ten or more counts support this clone. The chain couples TRBV6-1 to TRBJ1-2; TRBD1 matches 7 bases. The CDR3 runs to 15 residues. The J segment lost 4 bases and the V segment lost 3 bases, leaving 8 bases of the junction unmatched. The germline CDR1 and CDR2 sequences are MNHNS and SASEGT. DNA for the CDR3: TGTGCCAGCAGTGATTTGACGGGACAGACCTATGGCTACACCTTC. Protein product: CASSDLTGQTYGYTF.

This clone was recorded many times. This chain connects TRBV5-5 to TRBJ2-2, with 8 positions matching TRBD2. Per germline, CDR1 SGHKS and CDR2 YYEKEE (reference sequence). J gave up 4 bases and V 3 bases, and 5 bases lay outside the gene matches. CDR3 size: 15 residues. The CDR3 reads CASSYSGSGTGELFF. CDR3 nucleotides: TGTGCCAGCAGCTACAGCGGGAGTGGCACCGGGGAGCTGTTTTTT. The whole variable domain, remainder taken from reference TRBV5-5 and TRBJ2-2, is DAGVTQSPTHLIKTRGQQVTLRCSPISGHKSVSWYQQVLGQGPQFIFQYYEKEERGRGNFPDRFSARQFPNYSSELNVNALLLGDSALYLCASSYSGSGTGELFFGEGSRLTVL.

There are many counts of this clone. The chain employs TRBV6-5 and TRBJ1-1; possible D gene TRBD1, 6 bases. CDR3 length: 14 amino acids. In germline, CDR1 is MNHEY, CDR2 SVGAGI. V was cut by 6 bases and J by 2 bases, with 13 bases left in between. The CDR3 nucleotides are TGTGCCAGCAGCCGCAGGGGCATTAACACTGAAGCTTTCTTT. Translating it yields CASSRRGINTEAFF.

The chain employs TRBV7-2 and TRBJ1-6, with D hard to call. The V end lost 5 bases, the J end lost 6 bases, and 11 bases lay between the germline ends. The CDR3 spans 14 residues. Germline V gene lookup returns CDR1 SGHTA and CDR2 FQGNSA. CDR3 sequence: CASSIGPSNSPLHF. DNA of the CDR3: TGTGCCAGCAGCATTGGGCCTTCTAATTCACCCCTCCACTTT.

This clone has a count of ten or more. The rearrangement uses TRBV7-5 and TRBJ1-2. TRBV7-5 is deemed a pseudogene. This CDR3 spans 14 amino acids. The CDR3 is CARSLGPGVYGYTF. DNA of the CDR3: TGTGCCAGAAGCTTAGGTCCGGGGGTCTATGGCTACACCTTC.

The sample holds many counts of this clone. The gene calls are TRBV6-5 and TRBJ2-1; 9 bases agree with TRBD2. With 6 bases clipped from V and 4 bases from J, the junction kept 7 bases outside the gene matches. The CDR3 consists of 15 residues. Germline CDR1 and CDR2: MNHEY and SVGAGI. In DNA, the CDR3 is TGTGCCAGCAGCAGGAGCGGGAGGACTTACAATGAGCAGTTCTTC. It yields the protein CASSRSGRTYNEQFF.

At least ten counts were recorded for this clone. The rearrangement links TRBV7-8 to TRBJ2-2; TRBD2 is a possible D gene (6 bases). Trimming cost V 1 base and J 5 bases, with 14 bases left between them. Germline V gene data show CDR1 as SGHVS and CDR2 as FQNEAQ. The CDR3 has 16 amino acids. The CDR3 protein is CASSLGGGAGTGELFF. The CDR3 DNA is TGTGCCAGCAGCTTAGGTGGAGGGGCAGGGACCGGGGAGCTGTTTTTT.